Listed here are 20 T cell receptor beta chains from one sample, sequenced in a study of CD4 and CD8 cells across lung adenocarcinoma regions. One entry per CDR3 protein, called by TCRdb with MiXCR from the PCR reads. The top ten hold approximately 97% of the sample, which has roughly 7,600 distinct CDR3 sequences, roughly 57% seen once. The sample was CD8+ T cells from the center of a lung tumor. These receptors came from a male donor with lung adenocarcinoma. The CD4 and CD8 labels of this study may be unreliable.

A word on this clonotype: Just one base apart from a much larger clone, this may be a read error. V usage is TRBV6-2 or TRBV6-3 and J usage is TRBJ2-3, with TRBD2 matching over 9 bases. Germline loops: CDR1 MNHEY, CDR2 SVGEGT. This CDR3 comprises 16 residues. DNA for the CDR3: TGTGCCAACAGTTACCCTCTAGCGGGAAACACAGATACGCAGTATTTT. Its translation is CANSYPLAGNTDTQYF.

This clonotype was counted between two and nine times. The chain links TRBV6-4 to TRBJ2-1, with TRBD2 as a possible D gene (7 bases). The germline CDR1 and CDR2 sequences are MRHNA and SNTAGT. The CDR3 covers 15 residues. Trimming pared 4 bases from V and 2 bases from J, leaving 12 bases between. This CDR3 reads CASSVGGGTYNEQFF. In DNA, the CDR3 is TGTGCCAGCAGTGTCGGCGGGGGCACCTACAATGAGCAGTTCTTC.

The V call is TRBV7-8, the J call TRBJ2-5; D possibly uses TRBD1 or TRBD2 (6 bases each). This CDR3 is 14 amino acids long. V lost 5 bases, J lost 4 bases, and 14 bases lay in between. Germline CDR1 is SGHVS and CDR2 is FQNEAQ. CDR3 region: CASSQGRGGETQYF. Here the CDR3 DNA reads TGTGCCAGCAGCCAGGGGCGGGGAGGAGAGACCCAGTACTTC.

This clonotype has more than one count but fewer than ten. The chain couples TRBV7-2 to TRBJ2-3; TRBD2 might be the D (5 bases). CDR3 size: 16 residues. Trimming took 5 bases from V and 0 from J, leaving 15 bases between them. Germline values: CDR1 SGHTA, CDR2 FQGNSA. Written as DNA, the CDR3 is TGTGCCAGCAGCCAGAGGAGGCGGCTCAGCACAGATACGCAGTATTTT. Its translation is CASSQRRRLSTDTQYF.

This clonotype was detected only a few times. The chain is built from TRBV6-2 or TRBV6-3 and TRBJ1-2, with D tentatively TRBD1 (5 bases). This CDR3 comprises 14 residues. Germline lookup yields CDR1 MNHEY and CDR2 SVGEGT. The V gene lost 4 bases and the J gene lost 4 bases, with 13 bases spanning the gap. The CDR3 region is CASSSVSGGYGYTF. The CDR3 nucleotides are TGTGCCAGCAGTTCGGTGTCCGGGGGCTATGGCTACACCTTC.

The V and J genes are TRBV6-1 and TRBJ2-5, with D unresolved. The J call may be in error: the DNA end matches TRBJ2-7 better. Germline V gives CDR1 MNHNS, CDR2 SASEGT. The CDR3 has 15 residues. The CDR3 reads CASSLRVQGTYEQYF. CDR3 in DNA: TGTGCCAGCAGTCTCCGGGTCCAAGGCACCTACGAGCAGTACTTC.

This clonotype was recorded at least ten times. The chain links TRBV27 to TRBJ2-1, with D perhaps TRBD1 or TRBD2 (5 bases each). Near its end, the DNA agrees better with TRBJ2-7, so the J call may be wrong. There are 16 residues in the CDR3. The germline V gene encodes CDR1 MNHEY and CDR2 SMNVEV (reference sequence). The CDR3 region is CASSSIGSGRSYEQYF. CDR3 DNA: TGTGCCAGCAGTTCGATCGGATCGGGACGGTCCTACGAGCAGTACTTC.

This clonotype was seen only a few times. CDR3 amino acids: CASSQGLTNYEQYF. CDR3 DNA: TGTGCCAGCAGCCAAGGGTTGACTAATTACGAGCAGTACTTC. This chain connects TRBV3-1 to TRBJ2-7; the D gene is possibly TRBD2 (5 bases). The CDR3 length is 14 residues. Germline lookup yields CDR1 LGHDT and CDR2 YNNKEL (reference sequence). Trimming stripped 1 base from V and 4 bases from J, with 11 bases between.

This clonotype was detected ten times or more. V is TRBV10-2 and J is TRBJ2-5, with a weak D call TRBD1 (6 bases). The J call may not be correct, given that the DNA end is closer to TRBJ2-7. Germline V gene sequence: CDR1 WSHSY, CDR2 SAAADI. The CDR3 has 15 amino acids. The CDR3 coding sequence is TGCGCCAGCAGTGGGCCATGGGACACCGACTACGAGCAGTACTTC. Amino acids: CASSGPWDTDYEQYF.

The chain joins TRBV6-1 to TRBJ2-1; maybe TRBD2 (5 bases). V lost 2 bases and J 10 bases, leaving 9 bases between the germline ends. Per the germline V gene, CDR1 is MNHNS and CDR2 is SASEGT. The CDR3 has 12 amino acids. The CDR3 protein is CASSETREEQFF. CDR3 coding DNA: TGTGCCAGCAGTGAAACTCGGGAAGAGCAGTTCTTC.

The V gene is TRBV4-2, the J gene TRBJ2-2; 7 bases map to TRBD2. The CDR3 spans 18 residues. V was pared by 2 bases and J by 0 bases, with 9 bases of the junction left unmatched. Germline CDR1 LGHNA, CDR2 YNFKEQ. CDR3 nucleotides: TGTGCCAGCAGCCAACCGCTAGGGACTACGTCGAACACCGGGGAGCTGTTTTTT. Protein: CASSQPLGTTSNTGELFF.

This clonotype has more than one count but fewer than ten. The chain is built from TRBV6-1 and TRBJ2-3; 13 bases map to TRBD2. The germline CDR1 and CDR2 sequences are MNHNS and SASEGT. The CDR3 totals 17 residues. With 6 bases clipped from V and 2 bases from J, the junction kept 8 bases outside the gene matches. DNA of the CDR3: TGTGCCAGCAGCCGCCGACTAGCGGGGGGATTCACAGATACGCAGTATTTT. Amino acids: CASSRRLAGGFTDTQYF.

The rearrangement uses TRBV6-1 and TRBJ2-5; D remains unclear. V was cut by 4 bases and J by 6 bases, with 12 bases left in between. The length of the CDR3 is 13 residues. CDR1 and CDR2 from the germline V gene are MNHNS and SASEGT. The CDR3 protein is CASSGTYTQTQYF. The CDR3, as DNA: TGTGCCAGCAGTGGCACTTACACCCAGACCCAGTACTTC.

This clonotype was observed many times. The J gene is TRBJ2-3, the V gene TRBV6-1; D uncertain. The CDR3 is 13 amino acids. The V gene lost 10 bases and the J gene lost 4 bases, with 15 bases spanning the gap. CDR1 and CDR2 from the germline V gene are MNHNS and SASEGT. The CDR3 is CATLTLNADTQYF. The CDR3 DNA is TGTGCCACCTTGACTCTAAACGCAGATACGCAGTATTTT.

There are a few counts of this clonotype. This chain uses TRBV6-5 with TRBJ2-1, with 10 bases matching TRBD2. This CDR3 contains 22 residues. Germline loops: CDR1 MNHEY, CDR2 SVGAGI. V lost 2 bases to trimming and J lost 5 bases; unmatched junction nucleotides: 24. CDR3 residues: CASSYVGNTGEREGRLHNEQFF. In nucleotides, the CDR3 is TGTGCCAGCAGTTACGTCGGGAACACCGGGGAGCGGGAGGGGCGACTCCACAATGAGCAGTTCTTC.

This clonotype was counted only a few times. The rearrangement uses TRBV6-1 and TRBJ2-1; the match to TRBD1 covers 7 bases. Looked up from germline, CDR1 is MNHNS and CDR2 is SASEGT. Trimming took 6 bases from V and 2 from J; bases not matched to a gene: 7. CDR3 length: 15 residues. CDR3 in DNA: TGTGCCAGCAGCAAAGGGGGCCCGACCTACAATGAGCAGTTCTTC. Translation gives CASSKGGPTYNEQFF.

This clonotype has a count of ten or more. This chain links TRBV6-1 with TRBJ1-5; 8 bases map to TRBD1. The CDR3 has 14 residues. The germline CDR1 and CDR2 sequences are MNHNS and SASEGT. V dropped 4 bases and J dropped 5; count of bases not matched to a gene: 4. The CDR3 DNA follows: TGTGCCAGCAGTGTGGAACAGGGGGATCAGCCCCAGCATTTT. As protein: CASSVEQGDQPQHF.

V and J are TRBV14 and TRBJ2-1; D ambiguous. The ends were cut back, 3 bases at V and 2 bases at J, with 20 bases in the middle. The CDR3 has 18 amino acids. Germline CDR1 is SGHDN and CDR2 is FVKESK. The CDR3 region is CASSQANTFKSAYNEQFF. Here the CDR3 DNA reads TGTGCCAGCAGCCAGGCAAACACCTTCAAGAGTGCCTACAATGAGCAGTTCTTC.

The chain recombines TRBV20-1 with TRBJ2-3; TRBD2 matches 8 bases. Trimming at V came to 6 bases and at J to 6 bases, leaving 8 bases not matched to a gene. Per germline, CDR1 DFQATT and CDR2 SNEGSKA (reference sequence). There are 13 residues in the CDR3. CDR3 in amino acids: CSAPGLGVDTQYF. The CDR3 nucleotides are TGCAGTGCCCCGGGACTAGGGGTGGATACGCAGTATTTT.

V is TRBV6-1 and J is TRBJ2-7; tentatively, D is TRBD1 or TRBD2 (5 bases each). The V gene lost 6 bases and the J gene lost 0 bases, with 9 bases spanning the gap. The CDR3 runs to 13 residues. Per germline, CDR1 MNHNS and CDR2 SASEGT. CDR3 coding DNA: TGTGCCAGCAGGGGGACGGACTCCTACGAGCAGTACTTC. Translation gives CASRGTDSYEQYF.